This TCR beta chain was sequenced during a study of cytomegalovirus exposure and HLA in healthy donors. General study results and limits: Highest at DRB1 and lowest at HLA-C, TCR association rates differed among HLA loci in a later analysis. At a 0.05 false discovery rate, a later analysis found approximately 17,000 TCR beta sequences to be associated with HLA alleles.

Use of 60 Vbeta and 13 Jbeta primers characterized the PCR. In the original workflow: It was a later analysis that counted about 80 million unique TCR beta chains, of which some 9.9 million were shared. Libraries were prepared by immunoSEQ multiplex PCR; TCRdb keeps only in-frame clonotypes and omits some of them. Clonal size and the V and J genes are those of that table, whereas D and trimming came from the DNA. The sample includes approximately 120,000 clones. V was clipped by 2 bases and J by 7 bases; unmatched bases: 1. The CDR3 has 13 amino acids. Looked up from germline, CDR1 is MGHRA and CDR2 is YSYEKL. Notes on this clone: Its antigen is not known.

The sequencing input was PBMCs. The chain is built from TRBV4-1 and TRBJ1-5; 8 nucleotides line up with TRBD1. The sequence was obtained from a middle-aged man in good health and CMV-seronegative. The CDR3 loop is CASSQTGGQPQHF. CDR3 bases: TGCGCCAGCAGCCAAACAGGGGGACAGCCCCAGCATTTT.